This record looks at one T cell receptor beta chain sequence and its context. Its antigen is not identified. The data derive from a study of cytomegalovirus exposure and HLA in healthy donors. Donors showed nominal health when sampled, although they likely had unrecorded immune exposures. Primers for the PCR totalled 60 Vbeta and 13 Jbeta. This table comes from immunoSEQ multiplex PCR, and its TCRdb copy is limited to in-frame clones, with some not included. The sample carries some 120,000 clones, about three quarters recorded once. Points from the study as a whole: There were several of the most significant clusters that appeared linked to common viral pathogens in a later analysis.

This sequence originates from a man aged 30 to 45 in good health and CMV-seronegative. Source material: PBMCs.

For the CDR3, the DNA is TGTGCCAGCTCACCCTCCGGGACAGGGCCGTATGGCTACACCTTC. Translation gives CASSPSGTGPYGYTF. This chain uses TRBV18 with TRBJ1-2, with 9 bases that match TRBD1. CDR1 KGHSH and CDR2 LQKENI come from the germline V gene. The junction had 7 bases not matched to a gene; V was cut back by 3 bases and J by 5 bases. The CDR3 is made up of 15 amino acids.